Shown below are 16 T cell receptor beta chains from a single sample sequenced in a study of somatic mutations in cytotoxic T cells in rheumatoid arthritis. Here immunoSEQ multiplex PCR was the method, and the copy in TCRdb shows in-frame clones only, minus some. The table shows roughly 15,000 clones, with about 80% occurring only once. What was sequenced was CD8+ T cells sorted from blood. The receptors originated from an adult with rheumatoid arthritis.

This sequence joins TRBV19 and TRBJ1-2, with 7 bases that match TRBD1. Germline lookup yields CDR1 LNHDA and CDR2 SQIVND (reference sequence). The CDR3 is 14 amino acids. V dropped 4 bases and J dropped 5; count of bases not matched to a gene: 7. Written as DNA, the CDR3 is TGTGCCAGTAGTACGAGGGGGCGAGTATATGGCTACACCTTC. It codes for CASSTRGRVYGYTF. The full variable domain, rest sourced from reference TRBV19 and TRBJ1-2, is DGGITQSPKYLFRKEGQNVTLSCEQNLNHDAMYWYRQDPGQGLRLIYYSQIVNDFQKGDIAEGYSVSREKKESFPLTVTSAQKNPTAFYLCASSTRGRVYGYTFGSGTRLTVV.

The CDR3 loop reads CASSPYGQGAEAKNIQYF. For the CDR3, the DNA is TGTGCCAGCTCCCCCTACGGACAGGGGGCGGAGGCCAAAAACATTCAGTACTTC. The chain uses TRBV18 and TRBJ2-4, with TRBD1 identical over 11 bases. This CDR3 has 18 residues. J was trimmed by 1 base and V by 6 bases; bases with no gene match: 11. Germline V lookup: CDR1 KGHSH, CDR2 LQKENI.

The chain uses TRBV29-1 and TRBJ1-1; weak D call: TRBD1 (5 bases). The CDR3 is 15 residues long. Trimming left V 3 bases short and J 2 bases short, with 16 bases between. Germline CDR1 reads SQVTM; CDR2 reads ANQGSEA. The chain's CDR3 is CSVDSWGVGNTEAFF. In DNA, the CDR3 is TGCAGCGTTGACAGCTGGGGCGTTGGAAACACTGAAGCTTTCTTT.

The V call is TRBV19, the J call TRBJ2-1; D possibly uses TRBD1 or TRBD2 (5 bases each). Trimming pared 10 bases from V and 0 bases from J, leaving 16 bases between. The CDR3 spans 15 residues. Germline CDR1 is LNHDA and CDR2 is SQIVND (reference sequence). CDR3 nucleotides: TGTGCCACCAGTTCGTATGGGGGCTCCTACAATGAGCAGTTCTTC. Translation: CATSSYGGSYNEQFF.

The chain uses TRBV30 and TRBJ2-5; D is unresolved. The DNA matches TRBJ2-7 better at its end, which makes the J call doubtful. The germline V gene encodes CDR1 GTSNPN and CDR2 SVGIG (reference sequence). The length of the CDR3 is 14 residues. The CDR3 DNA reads TGTGCCTGGGGCGTTGCAGGACGGATATACGAGCAGTACTTC. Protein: CAWGVAGRIYEQYF.

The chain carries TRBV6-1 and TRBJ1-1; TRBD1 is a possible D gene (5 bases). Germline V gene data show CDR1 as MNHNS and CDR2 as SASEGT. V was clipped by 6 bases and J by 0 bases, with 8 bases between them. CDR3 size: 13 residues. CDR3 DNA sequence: TGTGCCAGCAGACAGGACGTGAACACTGAAGCTTTCTTT. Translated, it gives CASRQDVNTEAFF.

The CDR3 coding sequence is TGTGCCAGCAGCCCCGATGACAATGAGCAGTTCTTC. Encoded protein: CASSPDDNEQFF. The chain has TRBV7-8 and TRBJ2-1; D remains unclear. Per the germline V gene, CDR1 is SGHVS and CDR2 is FQNEAQ. The V end was cut by 5 bases, the J end by 5 bases, with 7 bases between. This CDR3 is 12 amino acids long.

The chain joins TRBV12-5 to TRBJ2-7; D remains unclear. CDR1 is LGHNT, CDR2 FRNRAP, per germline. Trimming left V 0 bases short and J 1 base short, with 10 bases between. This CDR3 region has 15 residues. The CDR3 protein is CASGLVQSASYEQYF. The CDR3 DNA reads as TGTGCTAGTGGTTTGGTACAGTCTGCTTCCTACGAGCAGTACTTC.

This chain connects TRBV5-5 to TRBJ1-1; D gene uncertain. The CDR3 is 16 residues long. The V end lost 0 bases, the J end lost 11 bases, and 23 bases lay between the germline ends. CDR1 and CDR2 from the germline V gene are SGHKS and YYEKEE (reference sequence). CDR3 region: CASSLDWRLLSRAAFF. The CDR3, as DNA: TGTGCCAGCAGCTTGGATTGGCGGCTCCTATCACGGGCGGCTTTCTTT.

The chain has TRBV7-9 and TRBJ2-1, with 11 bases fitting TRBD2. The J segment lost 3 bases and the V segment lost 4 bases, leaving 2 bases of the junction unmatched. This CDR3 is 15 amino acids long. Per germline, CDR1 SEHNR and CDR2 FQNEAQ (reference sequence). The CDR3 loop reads CASSSTSGDYNEQFF. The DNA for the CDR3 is TGTGCCAGCAGCTCGACTAGCGGGGACTACAATGAGCAGTTCTTC. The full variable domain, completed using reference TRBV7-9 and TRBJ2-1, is DTGVSQNPRHKITKRGQNVTFRCDPISEHNRLYWYRQTLGQGPEFLTYFQNEAQLEKSRLLSDRFSAERPKGSFSTLEIQRTEQGDSAMYLCASSSTSGDYNEQFFGPGTRLTVL.

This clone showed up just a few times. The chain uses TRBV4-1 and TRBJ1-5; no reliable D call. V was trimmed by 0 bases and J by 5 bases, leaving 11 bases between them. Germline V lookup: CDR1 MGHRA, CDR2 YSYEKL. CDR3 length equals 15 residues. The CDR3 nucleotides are TGCGCCAGCAGCCAAGATTATGTTGGGCATCAGCCCCAGCATTTT. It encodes CASSQDYVGHQPQHF.

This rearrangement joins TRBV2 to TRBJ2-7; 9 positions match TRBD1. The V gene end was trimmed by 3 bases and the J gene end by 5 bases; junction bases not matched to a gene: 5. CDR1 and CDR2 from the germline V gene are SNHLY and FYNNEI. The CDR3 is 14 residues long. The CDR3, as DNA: TGTGCCAGCAGTGAGACAGGGGGTACCGACGAGCAGTACTTC. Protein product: CASSETGGTDEQYF. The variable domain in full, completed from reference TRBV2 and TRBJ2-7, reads EPEVTQTPSHQVTQMGQEVILRCVPISNHLYFYWYRQILGQKVEFLVSFYNNEISEKSEIFDDQFSVERPDGSNFTLKIRSTKLEDSAMYFCASSETGGTDEQYFGPGTRLTVT.

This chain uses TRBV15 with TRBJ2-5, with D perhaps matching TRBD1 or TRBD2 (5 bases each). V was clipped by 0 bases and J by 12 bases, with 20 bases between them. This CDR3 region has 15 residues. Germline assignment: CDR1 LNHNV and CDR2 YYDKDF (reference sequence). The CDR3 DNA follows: TGTGCCACCAGCAGAGATGGGGGACGCCGCATTGTGAAGTACTTC. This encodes CATSRDGGRRIVKYF.

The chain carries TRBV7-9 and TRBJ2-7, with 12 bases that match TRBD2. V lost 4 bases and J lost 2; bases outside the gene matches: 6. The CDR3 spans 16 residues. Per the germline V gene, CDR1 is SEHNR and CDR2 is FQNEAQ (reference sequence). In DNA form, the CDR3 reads TGTGCCAGCAGCTCGGGACTAGCGGGTTGGGCCTACGAGCAGTACTTC. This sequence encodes CASSSGLAGWAYEQYF.

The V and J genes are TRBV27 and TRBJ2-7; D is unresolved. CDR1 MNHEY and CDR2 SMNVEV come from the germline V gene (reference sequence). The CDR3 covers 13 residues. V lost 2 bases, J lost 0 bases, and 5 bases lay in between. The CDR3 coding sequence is TGTGCCAGCAGTTTAAAGGTCTCCTACGAGCAGTACTTC. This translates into CASSLKVSYEQYF.

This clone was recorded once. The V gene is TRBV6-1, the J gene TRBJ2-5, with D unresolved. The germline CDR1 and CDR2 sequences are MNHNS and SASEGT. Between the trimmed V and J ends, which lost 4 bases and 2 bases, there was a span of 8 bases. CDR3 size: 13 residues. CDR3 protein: CASSGLGQETQYF. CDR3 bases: TGTGCCAGCAGTGGTTTGGGACAAGAGACCCAGTACTTC.